This T cell receptor (beta chain) stems from a study of T cells in Graves' hyperthyroidism and ophthalmopathy. Whole-study findings and limits: Through a model of 13 V-J features, ophthalmopathy was separated from stable hyperthyroidism.

This CDR3 contains 16 residues. Deletions cut 5 bases from V and 1 base from J, with 14 bases between. Germline lookup yields CDR1 LNHDA and CDR2 SQIVND (reference sequence). In regard to this clonotype: The antigen remains undetermined.

The source material, RNA transcripts, was used to amplify TCR beta CDR3 regions. Carried out on the TCR CDR3, a first-round RT-PCR used the HTBI primer set. TCRdb re-analysed the multiplex PCR reads in MiXCR, keeping a single row per CDR3 protein. The sample consists of a few hundred thousand distinct CDR3 sequences, about a fifth of them appearing once. The chain has TRBV19 and TRBJ2-2, with a weak D call TRBD1 (5 bases). This TCR was recovered from a man aged 18 to 35 with Graves' hyperthyroidism. Material: blood. CDR3 residues: CASSFRQTGNTGELFF. The CDR3 bases are TGTGCCAGTAGTTTCCGACAGACGGGGAACACCGGGGAGCTGTTTTTT. Using reference TRBV19 and TRBJ2-2 for the parts outside the CDR3, the full variable domain is DGGITQSPKYLFRKEGQNVTLSCEQNLNHDAMYWYRQDPGQGLRLIYYSQIVNDFQKGDIAEGYSVSREKKESFPLTVTSAQKNPTAFYLCASSFRQTGNTGELFFGEGSRLTVL.